A single sample is the source of the 17 T cell receptor beta chains below, sequenced in a study of blood T cell repertoires in COVID-19. Data came from immunoSEQ multiplex PCR; TCRdb stores just in-frame clones and leaves some out. The sample consists of 150,000 to 200,000 clones, about 88% of them appearing once. Sequencing was done on a sample of peripheral blood. All receptors come from an elderly woman in a cohort sampled during active or convalescent COVID-19.

This chain connects TRBV5-1 to TRBJ2-1; 10 bases fit TRBD2. Germline loops: CDR1 SGHRS, CDR2 YFSETQ. This CDR3 is built from 16 residues. Unmatched junction bases numbered 6, after V lost 6 bases and J lost 0 bases. CDR3 coding DNA: TGCGCCAGCACCCCTAGCGGGAGTCGCTCCTACAATGAGCAGTTCTTC. Translated: CASTPSGSRSYNEQFF.

The chain employs TRBV18 and TRBJ2-3, with 11 bases identical to TRBD1. Germline V gene lookup returns CDR1 KGHSH and CDR2 LQKENI. The V gene end was trimmed by 3 bases and the J gene end by 3 bases; junction bases not matched to a gene: 5. The CDR3 sequence is 16 residues long. This chain's CDR3 is CASSPTGTGGTDTQYF. The CDR3 region has the DNA TGTGCCAGCTCACCCACCGGGACAGGGGGGACAGATACGCAGTATTTT.

The CDR3 DNA reads as TGTGCCAGCAGCTACGGGTCCACAGATACGCAGTATTTT. Its protein product is CASSYGSTDTQYF. The V call is TRBV7-9, the J call TRBJ2-3; D not certain. This CDR3 region has 13 residues. The germline V and J ends were trimmed by 4 bases and 2 bases, with 7 bases remaining between them. The germline V gene encodes CDR1 SEHNR and CDR2 FQNEAQ (reference sequence).

The rearrangement links TRBV7-2 to TRBJ2-1; TRBD2 is a possible D gene (5 bases). The CDR3 covers 14 residues. V was shortened by 4 bases and J by 0 bases, with 7 bases between the two germline ends. The germline V gene encodes CDR1 SGHTA and CDR2 FQGNSA. CDR3 loop: CASSSGVSYNEQFF. CDR3 nucleotide sequence: TGTGCCAGCAGCTCCGGGGTCTCCTACAATGAGCAGTTCTTC.

The chain recombines TRBV9 with TRBJ1-2; 10 nucleotides match TRBD1. V shed 4 bases and J 4 bases; nucleotides not matched to a gene: 7. The germline V gene encodes CDR1 SGDLS and CDR2 YYNGEE. The CDR3 totals 15 residues. CDR3 protein: CASSLGTGVGYGYTF. The CDR3 DNA follows: TGTGCCAGCAGCTTGGGGACAGGGGTAGGCTATGGCTACACCTTC.

This clone came up once. The rearrangement joins TRBV7-8 to TRBJ2-1, with 7 bases lining up with TRBD2. CDR1 and CDR2 (germline): SGHVS, FQNEAQ. Trimming at V came to 8 bases and at J to 0 bases, leaving 7 bases not matched to a gene. The CDR3 is 15 amino acids. The CDR3 bases are TGTGCCAGCGAGCGGGGCCTCTCCTCCTACAATGAGCAGTTCTTC. Its translation is CASERGLSSYNEQFF.

V is TRBV9 and J is TRBJ2-7; D gene uncertain. Germline CDR1 and CDR2: SGDLS and YYNGEE. V gave up 0 bases and J gave up 0 bases, with 10 bases separating them. The CDR3 extends over 15 amino acids. The CDR3 loop is CASSVAPASSYEQYF. Written as DNA, the CDR3 is TGTGCCAGCAGCGTAGCTCCAGCGAGCTCCTACGAGCAGTACTTC.

The chain joins TRBV24-1 to TRBJ1-1; D ambiguous. The length of the CDR3 is 12 residues. V dropped 0 bases and J dropped 11 bases, with 9 bases sitting between them. Germline CDR1 and CDR2: KGHDR and SFDVKD. The CDR3 region has the DNA TGTGCCACCAGTGATTTGACGGGCGGGGCTTTCTTT. Translation gives CATSDLTGGAFF.

A few counts support this clone. V gene TRBV7-9 combines with J gene TRBJ2-5; TRBD1 aligns across 7 bases. Trimming removed 0 bases from V and 3 bases from J; junction bases left unmatched: 7. CDR3 size: 16 residues. Germline V lookup: CDR1 SEHNR, CDR2 FQNEAQ (reference sequence). CDR3 DNA: TGTGCCAGCAGCTTAGCGCGTTGGGGACAGAAAGAGACCCAGTACTTC. This gives the protein CASSLARWGQKETQYF. Using reference TRBV7-9 and TRBJ2-5 for the parts outside the CDR3, the full variable domain is DTGVSQNPRHKITKRGQNVTFRCDPISEHNRLYWYRQTLGQGPEFLTYFQNEAQLEKSRLLSDRFSAERPKGSFSTLEIQRTEQGDSAMYLCASSLARWGQKETQYFGPGTRLLVL.

The rearrangement links TRBV9 to TRBJ1-2; D unresolved. This CDR3 has 14 residues. CDR1 and CDR2 (germline): SGDLS, YYNGEE. V was trimmed by 0 bases and J by 2 bases, leaving 8 bases between them. CDR3 loop: CASSVGPGNYGYTF. Written as DNA, the CDR3 is TGTGCCAGCAGCGTAGGCCCAGGAAACTATGGCTACACCTTC.

The genes are TRBV2 and TRBJ2-5, with a possible D match to TRBD2 (6 bases). The CDR3 is 15 amino acids. Germline V lookup: CDR1 SNHLY, CDR2 FYNNEI. Trimming removed 6 bases from V and 5 bases from J, with 19 bases in between. CDR3 residues: CASRDPVGAGETQYF. Here the CDR3 DNA reads TGTGCCAGCAGGGACCCAGTAGGGGCGGGGGAGACCCAGTACTTC.

The V and J genes are TRBV7-9 and TRBJ1-6, with 9 bases aligning to TRBD1. J was trimmed by 9 bases and V by 3 bases; bases with no gene match: 9. The CDR3 has 16 amino acids. The V gene's germline CDR1 is SEHNR and CDR2 FQNEAQ (reference sequence). The CDR3 nucleotides read TGTGCCAGCAGCTTGTCAAGTTACAGGGGGCTTTCACCCCTCCACTTT. It specifies CASSLSSYRGLSPLHF.

This chain's CDR3 is CASSPVPEGRTEAFF. CDR3 nucleotides: TGTGCCAGCAGCCCCGTTCCGGAGGGCCGAACTGAAGCTTTCTTT. The chain carries TRBV7-2 and TRBJ1-1; D unclear. Germline V gene sequence: CDR1 SGHTA, CDR2 FQGNSA. Deletions cut 5 bases from V and 5 bases from J, with 18 bases between. This CDR3 comprises 15 residues.

This sequence joins TRBV30 and TRBJ1-6; D uncertain. Trimming took 2 bases from V and 6 from J, leaving 8 bases between them. The CDR3 loop spans 13 amino acids. The V gene's germline CDR1 is GTSNPN and CDR2 SVGIG (reference sequence). CDR3 sequence reads: CAWSIRVNSPLHF. The CDR3 DNA follows: TGTGCCTGGAGTATCCGGGTTAATTCACCCCTCCACTTT.

The V and J genes are TRBV15 and TRBJ2-3; TRBD2 matches at 8 bases. Germline V lookup: CDR1 LNHNV, CDR2 YYDKDF (reference sequence). Trimming cost V 3 bases and J 3 bases; bases outside gene matches: 8. The CDR3 length is 16 residues. The CDR3 reads CATSSLRGALTDTQYF. CDR3 in DNA: TGTGCCACCAGCAGTTTGCGGGGGGCCCTGACAGATACGCAGTATTTT. Combining the CDR3 with reference TRBV15 and TRBJ2-3 gives the whole variable domain DAMVIQNPRYQVTQFGKPVTLSCSQTLNHNVMYWYQQKSSQAPKLLFHYYDKDFNNEADTPDNFQSRRPNTSFCFLDIRSPGLGDTAMYLCATSSLRGALTDTQYFGPGTRLTVL.

This clone was recorded once. The V gene is TRBV6-2 or TRBV6-3, the J gene TRBJ1-5, with no clear D. Between the trimmed V and J ends, which lost 2 bases and 4 bases, there was a span of 6 bases. Germline-derived CDR1 and CDR2 are MNHEY and SVGEGT. The CDR3 covers 13 residues. The CDR3 DNA reads TGTGCCAGCAGTTACGGCAGTAATCAGCCCCAGCATTTT. This codes for CASSYGSNQPQHF.

A few counts support this clone. The chain combines TRBV5-1 with TRBJ2-2, with D possibly matching TRBD1 (6 bases). Per the germline V gene, CDR1 is SGHRS and CDR2 is YFSETQ. The CDR3 runs 14 residues. The V gene lost 5 bases and the J gene lost 6 bases, with 14 bases spanning the gap. In nucleotides, the CDR3 is TGCGCCAGCAGATTCGACAGGAATGCCGGGGAGCTGTTTTTT. Amino acids: CASRFDRNAGELFF.